The sequence of this T cell receptor beta chain was determined in a study of blood T cell repertoires in COVID-19. Study-wide background: PBMCs, B-cell-depleted T cells, or T cells were the source of the cDNA or gDNA that made up the material.

Profiled with immunoSEQ multiplex PCR; TCRdb holds only in-frame clones, not every one. The table has around 230,000 clones, over 75% seen once. From germline, CDR1 is MDHEN and CDR2 SYDVKM. The CDR3 contains 12 residues. Trimming left V 6 bases short and J 10 bases short, with 15 bases between. Seattle cases were enrolled at active infection and followed longitudinally. V and J are TRBV28 and TRBJ1-2; tentative D call: TRBD1 (6 bases). This receptor was obtained from a man in his fifties with COVID-19, enrolled during active disease. Sequencing was performed on peripheral blood. The CDR3 protein is CASSLRTVDYTF. The DNA for the CDR3 is TGTGCCAGCAGCCTACGGACAGTAGACTACACCTTC.